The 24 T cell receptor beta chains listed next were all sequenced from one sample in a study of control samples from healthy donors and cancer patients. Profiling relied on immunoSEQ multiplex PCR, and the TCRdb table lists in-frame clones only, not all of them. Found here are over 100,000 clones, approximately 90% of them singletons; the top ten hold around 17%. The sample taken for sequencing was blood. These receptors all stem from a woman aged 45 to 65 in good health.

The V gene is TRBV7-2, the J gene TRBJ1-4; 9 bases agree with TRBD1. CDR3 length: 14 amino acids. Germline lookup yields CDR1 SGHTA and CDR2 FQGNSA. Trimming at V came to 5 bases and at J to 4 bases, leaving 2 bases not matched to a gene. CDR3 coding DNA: TGTGCCAGCAGCCCGACAGGGGGTAATGAAAAACTGTTTTTT. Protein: CASSPTGGNEKLFF.

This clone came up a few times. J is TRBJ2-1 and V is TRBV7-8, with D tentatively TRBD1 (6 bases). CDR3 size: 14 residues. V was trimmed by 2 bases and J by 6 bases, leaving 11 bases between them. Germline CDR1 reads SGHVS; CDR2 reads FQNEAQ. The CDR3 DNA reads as TGTGCCAGCAGCTTAAATAGGGGGATCAATGAGCAGTTCTTC. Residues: CASSLNRGINEQFF.

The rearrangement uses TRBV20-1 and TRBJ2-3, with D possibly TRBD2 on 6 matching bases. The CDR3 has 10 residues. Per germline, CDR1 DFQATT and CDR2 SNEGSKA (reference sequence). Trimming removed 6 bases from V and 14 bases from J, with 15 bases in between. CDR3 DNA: TGCAGTGCGTTCCGACCGGGACTGTATTTT. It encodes CSAFRPGLYF.

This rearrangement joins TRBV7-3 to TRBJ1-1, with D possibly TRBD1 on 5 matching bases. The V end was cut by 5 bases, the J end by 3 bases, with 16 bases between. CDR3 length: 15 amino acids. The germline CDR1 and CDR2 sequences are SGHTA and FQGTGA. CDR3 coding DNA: TGTGCCAGCAGCCCCGACCCAGGGCGGTACACTGAAGCTTTCTTT. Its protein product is CASSPDPGRYTEAFF.

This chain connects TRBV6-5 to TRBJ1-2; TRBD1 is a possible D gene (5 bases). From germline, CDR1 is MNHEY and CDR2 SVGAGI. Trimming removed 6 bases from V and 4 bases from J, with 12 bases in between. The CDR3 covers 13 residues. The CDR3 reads CASSLGRVYGYTF. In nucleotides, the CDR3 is TGTGCCAGCAGCCTGGGGCGTGTCTATGGCTACACCTTC.

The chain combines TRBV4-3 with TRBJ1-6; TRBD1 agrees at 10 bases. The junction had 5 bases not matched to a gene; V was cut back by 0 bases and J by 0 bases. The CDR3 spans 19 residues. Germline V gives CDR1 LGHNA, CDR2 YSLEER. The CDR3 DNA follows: TGCGCCAGCAGCCAAGATGGGGGACAGGGGAGCTCCTATAATTCACCCCTCCACTTT. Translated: CASSQDGGQGSSYNSPLHF.

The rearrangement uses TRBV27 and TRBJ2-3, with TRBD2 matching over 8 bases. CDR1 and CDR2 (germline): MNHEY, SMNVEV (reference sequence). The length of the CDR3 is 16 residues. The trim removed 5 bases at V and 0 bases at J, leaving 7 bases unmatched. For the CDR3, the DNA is TGTGCCAGCAGTCCCCAGCGGGGGATTAGCACAGATACGCAGTATTTT. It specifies CASSPQRGISTDTQYF.

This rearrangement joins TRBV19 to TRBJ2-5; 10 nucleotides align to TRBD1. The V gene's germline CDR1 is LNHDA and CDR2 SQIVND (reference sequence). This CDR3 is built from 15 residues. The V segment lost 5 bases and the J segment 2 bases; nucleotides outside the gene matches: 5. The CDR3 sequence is CASSPRTGGQETQYF. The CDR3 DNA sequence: TGTGCCAGTAGTCCGCGGACAGGGGGACAAGAGACCCAGTACTTC.

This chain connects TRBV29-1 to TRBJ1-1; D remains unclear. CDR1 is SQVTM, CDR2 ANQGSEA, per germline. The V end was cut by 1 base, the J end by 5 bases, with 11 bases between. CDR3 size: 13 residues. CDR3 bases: TGCAGCGTTGAAGTAGAGGGTTTAACTGAAGCTTTCTTT. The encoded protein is CSVEVEGLTEAFF.

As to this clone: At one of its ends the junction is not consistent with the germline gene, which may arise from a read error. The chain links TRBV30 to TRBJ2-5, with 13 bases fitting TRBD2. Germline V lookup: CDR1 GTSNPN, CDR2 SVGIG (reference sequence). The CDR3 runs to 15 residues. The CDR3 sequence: CAWTPEGLAGNSINF. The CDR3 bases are TGTGCCTGGACCCCGGAGGGACTAGCGGGGAACTCTATAAACTTC. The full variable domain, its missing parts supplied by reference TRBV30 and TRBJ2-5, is SQTIHQWPATLVQPVGSPLSLECTVEGTSNPNLYWYRQAAGRGLQLLFYSVGIGQISSEVPQNLSASRPQDRQFILSSKKLLLSDSGFYLCAWTPEGLAGNSINFGPGTRLLVL.

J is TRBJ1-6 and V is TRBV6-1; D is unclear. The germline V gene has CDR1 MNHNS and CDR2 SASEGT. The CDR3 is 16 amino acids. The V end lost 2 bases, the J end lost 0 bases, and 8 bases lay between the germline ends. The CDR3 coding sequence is TGTGCCAGCAGTGAAAGGTTAGGCTCCTATAATTCACCCCTCCACTTT. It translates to CASSERLGSYNSPLHF.

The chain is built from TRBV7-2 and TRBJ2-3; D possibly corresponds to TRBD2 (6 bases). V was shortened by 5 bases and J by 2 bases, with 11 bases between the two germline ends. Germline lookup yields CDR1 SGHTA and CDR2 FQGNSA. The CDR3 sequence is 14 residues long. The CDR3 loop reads CASSRGLSTDTQYF. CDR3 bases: TGTGCCAGCAGCCGGGGACTGTCCACAGATACGCAGTATTTT.

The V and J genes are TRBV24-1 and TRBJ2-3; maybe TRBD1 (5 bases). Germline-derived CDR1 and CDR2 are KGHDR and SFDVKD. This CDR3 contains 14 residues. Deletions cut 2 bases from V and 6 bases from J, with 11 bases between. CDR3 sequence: CATSDYQGRDTQYF. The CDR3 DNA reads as TGTGCCACCAGTGATTATCAGGGAAGGGATACGCAGTATTTT.

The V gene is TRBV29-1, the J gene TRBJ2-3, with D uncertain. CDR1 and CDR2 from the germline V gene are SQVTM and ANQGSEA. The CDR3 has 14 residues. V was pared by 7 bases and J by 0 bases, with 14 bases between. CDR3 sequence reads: CSALAGISTDTQYF. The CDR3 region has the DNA TGCAGCGCCTTAGCCGGAATTAGCACAGATACGCAGTATTTT.

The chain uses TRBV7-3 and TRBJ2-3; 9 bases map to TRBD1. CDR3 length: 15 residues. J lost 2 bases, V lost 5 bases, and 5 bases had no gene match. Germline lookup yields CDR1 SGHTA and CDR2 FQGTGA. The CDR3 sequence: CASSLYRGLTDTQYF. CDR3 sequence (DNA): TGTGCCAGCAGCCTTTACAGGGGGCTCACAGATACGCAGTATTTT. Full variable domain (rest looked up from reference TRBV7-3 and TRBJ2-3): GAGVSQTPSNKVTEKGKYVELRCDPISGHTALYWYRQSLGQGPEFLIYFQGTGAADDSGLPNDRFFAVRPEGSVSTLKIQRTERGDSAVYLCASSLYRGLTDTQYFGPGTRLTVL.

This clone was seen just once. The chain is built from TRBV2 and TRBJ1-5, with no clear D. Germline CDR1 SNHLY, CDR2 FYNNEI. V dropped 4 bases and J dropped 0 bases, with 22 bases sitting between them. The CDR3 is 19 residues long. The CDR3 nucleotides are TGTGCCAGCAGTGGGCACAGCGCCCCAGACGTTTATAGCAATCAGCCCCAGCATTTT. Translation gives CASSGHSAPDVYSNQPQHF.

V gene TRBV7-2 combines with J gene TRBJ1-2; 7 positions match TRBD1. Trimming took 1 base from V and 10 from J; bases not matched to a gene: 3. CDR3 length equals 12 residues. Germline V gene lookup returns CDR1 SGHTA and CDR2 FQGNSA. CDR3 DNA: TGTGCCAGCAGCTTAGACAGGGGAATCTACACCTTC. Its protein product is CASSLDRGIYTF.

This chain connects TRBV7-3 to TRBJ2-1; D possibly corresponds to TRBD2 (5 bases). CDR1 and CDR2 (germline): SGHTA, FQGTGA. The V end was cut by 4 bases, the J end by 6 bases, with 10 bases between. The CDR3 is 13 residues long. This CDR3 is CASSSRALNEQFF. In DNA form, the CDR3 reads TGTGCCAGCAGCTCGCGGGCGCTCAATGAGCAGTTCTTC.

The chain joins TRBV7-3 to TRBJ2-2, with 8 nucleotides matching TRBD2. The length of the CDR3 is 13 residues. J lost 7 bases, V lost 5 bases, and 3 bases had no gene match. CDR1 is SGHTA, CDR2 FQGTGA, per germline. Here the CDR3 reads CASSRTSSGELFF. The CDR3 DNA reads TGTGCCAGCAGCCGGACTAGCAGCGGGGAGCTGTTTTTT.

Here the CDR3 reads CASSIASNNEQFF. CDR3 sequence (DNA): TGTGCCAGTAGTATAGCCTCGAACAATGAGCAGTTCTTC. The chain uses TRBV19 and TRBJ2-1; the D is unclear. CDR1 is LNHDA, CDR2 SQIVND, per germline (reference sequence). The V end lost 1 base, the J end lost 5 bases, and 6 bases lay between the germline ends. This CDR3 comprises 13 residues.

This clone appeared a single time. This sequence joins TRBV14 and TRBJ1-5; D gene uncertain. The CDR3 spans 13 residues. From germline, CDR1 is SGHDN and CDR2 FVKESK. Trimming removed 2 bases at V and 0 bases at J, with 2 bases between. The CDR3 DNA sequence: TGTGCCAGCAGCCAATTTAGCAATCAGCCCCAGCATTTT. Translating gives CASSQFSNQPQHF.

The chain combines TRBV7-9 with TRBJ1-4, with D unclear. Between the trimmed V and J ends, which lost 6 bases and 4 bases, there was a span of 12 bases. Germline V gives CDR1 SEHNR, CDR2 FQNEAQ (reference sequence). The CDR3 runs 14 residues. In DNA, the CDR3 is TGTGCCAGCAGGACCGACGGGCGTAATGAAAAACTGTTTTTT. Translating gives CASRTDGRNEKLFF.

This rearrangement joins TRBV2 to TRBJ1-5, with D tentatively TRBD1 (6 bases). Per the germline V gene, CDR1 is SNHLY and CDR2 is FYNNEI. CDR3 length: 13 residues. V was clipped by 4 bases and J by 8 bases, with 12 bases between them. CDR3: CASSGDKGEPQHF. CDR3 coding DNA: TGTGCCAGCAGTGGGGACAAAGGGGAGCCCCAGCATTTT. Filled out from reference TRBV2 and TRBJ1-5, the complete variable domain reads EPEVTQTPSHQVTQMGQEVILRCVPISNHLYFYWYRQILGQKVEFLVSFYNNEISEKSEIFDDQFSVERPDGSNFTLKIRSTKLEDSAMYFCASSGDKGEPQHFGDGTRLSIL.

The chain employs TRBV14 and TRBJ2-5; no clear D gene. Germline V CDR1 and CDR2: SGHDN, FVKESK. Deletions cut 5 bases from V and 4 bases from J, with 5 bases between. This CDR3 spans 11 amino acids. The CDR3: CASSGRETQYF. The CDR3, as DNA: TGTGCCAGCAGCGGTAGAGAGACCCAGTACTTC. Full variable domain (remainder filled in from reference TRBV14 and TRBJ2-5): EAGVTQFPSHSVIEKGQTVTLRCDPISGHDNLYWYRRVMGKEIKFLLHFVKESKQDESGMPNNRFLAERTGGTYSTLKVQPAELEDSGVYFCASSGRETQYFGPGTRLLVL.